A single sample gave rise to the 9 T cell receptor beta chains below, sequenced in a study of cytomegalovirus exposure and HLA in healthy donors. It was with 60 Vbeta and 13 Jbeta primers that the PCR ran. The protocol was immunoSEQ multiplex PCR, while the TCRdb copy is restricted to in-frame clones and leaves out a portion. The sample contains a few hundred thousand clones, roughly 80% of which appear only once. The sample was PBMCs. The source of these receptors is a girl aged 2-15 years in good health and CMV-seronegative.

The chain is built from TRBV5-4 and TRBJ1-2, with 8 bases identical to TRBD1. Germline loops: CDR1 SGHNT, CDR2 YYREEE (reference sequence). Trimming took 0 bases from V and 4 from J; bases not matched to a gene: 5. The CDR3 is made up of 15 amino acids. CDR3 sequence: CASSLGGTGPYGYTF. The CDR3 DNA is TGTGCCAGCAGCTTGGGGGGGACAGGCCCCTATGGCTACACCTTC. The whole variable domain, remainder taken from reference TRBV5-4 and TRBJ1-2, is ETGVTQSPTHLIKTRGQQVTLRCSSQSGHNTVSWYQQALGQGPQFIFQYYREEENGRGNFPPRFSGLQFPNYSSELNVNALELDDSALYLCASSLGGTGPYGYTFGSGTRLTVV.

The chain couples TRBV29-1 to TRBJ1-2; TRBD1 might be the D (5 bases). The CDR3 spans 12 residues. The germline V and J ends were trimmed by 6 bases and 4 bases, with 12 bases remaining between them. CDR1 and CDR2 (germline): SQVTM, ANQGSEA. For the CDR3, the DNA is TGCAGCGTCTCGACTGGGGCCTATGGCTACACCTTC. This translates into CSVSTGAYGYTF.

This clone has a handful of counts. The chain uses TRBV5-4 and TRBJ2-6; no reliable D call. This CDR3 region has 15 residues. V lost 3 bases and J lost 5, with 12 bases in between. Germline CDR1 is SGHNT and CDR2 is YYREEE (reference sequence). The DNA of the CDR3 is TGTGCCAGCAGCTCGCAACTTAGCTGGGCCAACGTCCTGACTTTC. Its protein product is CASSSQLSWANVLTF.

The J gene is TRBJ2-2, the V gene TRBV9; possibly TRBD2 for D (5 bases). Germline values: CDR1 SGDLS, CDR2 YYNGEE. The CDR3 totals 14 residues. Trimming removed 4 bases at V and 7 bases at J, with 14 bases between. This CDR3 reads CASSLDSLDGELFF. DNA for the CDR3: TGTGCCAGCAGCTTGGACTCGCTTGACGGGGAGCTGTTTTTT.

The genes are TRBV28 and TRBJ1-1, with D perhaps TRBD1 (6 bases). This CDR3 contains 15 residues. CDR1 is MDHEN and CDR2 is SYDVKM in the germline V gene. The V end lost 6 bases, the J end lost 5 bases, and 19 bases lay between the germline ends. The CDR3 DNA reads TGTGCCAGCAGGCCCGGGACACTGTTAAGGACTGAAGCTTTCTTT. It translates to CASRPGTLLRTEAFF.

This clone was picked up one time. The chain links TRBV18 to TRBJ1-2; no firm D call. In germline, CDR1 is KGHSH, CDR2 LQKENI. The CDR3 spans 12 residues. V was trimmed by 3 bases and J by 4 bases, leaving 6 bases between them. The CDR3 DNA sequence: TGTGCCAGCTCACCCGACTTCTATGGCTACACCTTC. Its translation: CASSPDFYGYTF.

The chain joins TRBV15 to TRBJ2-6; D may be TRBD1 (5 bases). V shed 3 bases and J shed 4 bases, with 13 bases lying between them. Germline V CDR1 and CDR2: LNHNV, YYDKDF (reference sequence). The CDR3 loop spans 16 amino acids. CDR3 sequence reads: CATSREAGSGANVLTF. The CDR3 DNA reads as TGTGCCACCAGCAGGGAAGCAGGGTCCGGGGCCAACGTCCTGACTTTC.

This clone has only a few counts. The chain uses TRBV6-5 and TRBJ2-1; TRBD2 matches 8 bases. This CDR3 contains 15 residues. Germline V gives CDR1 MNHEY, CDR2 SVGAGI. Trimming removed 5 bases from V and 1 base from J; junction bases left unmatched: 4. This CDR3 is CASSLLAESYNEQFF. For the CDR3, the DNA is TGTGCCAGCAGTCTACTAGCGGAGTCCTACAATGAGCAGTTCTTC.

This clone is a singleton in its sample. The chain joins TRBV20-1 to TRBJ2-7; D call uncertain. The ends were cut back, 5 bases at V and 4 bases at J, with 6 bases in the middle. The CDR3 spans 10 residues. Germline values: CDR1 DFQATT, CDR2 SNEGSKA (reference sequence). CDR3 coding DNA: TGCAGTGCTCACAATTACGAGCAGTACTTC. Amino acids: CSAHNYEQYF.